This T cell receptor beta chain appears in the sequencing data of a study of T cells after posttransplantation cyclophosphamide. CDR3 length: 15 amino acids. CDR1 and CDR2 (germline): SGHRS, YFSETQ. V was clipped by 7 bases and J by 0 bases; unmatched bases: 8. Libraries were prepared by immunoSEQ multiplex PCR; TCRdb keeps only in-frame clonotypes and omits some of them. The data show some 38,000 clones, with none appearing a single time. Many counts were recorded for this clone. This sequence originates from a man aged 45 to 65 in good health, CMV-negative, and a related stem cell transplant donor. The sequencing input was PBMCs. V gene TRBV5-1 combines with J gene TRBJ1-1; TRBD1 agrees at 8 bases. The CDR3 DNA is TGCGCCAGCGCGAGGACAGGGACCATGAACACTGAAGCTTTCTTT. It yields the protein CASARTGTMNTEAFF.